Given below is one TCR beta chain in context. CDR1 is SGHTA, CDR2 FQGNSA, per germline. This CDR3 comprises 16 residues. Trimming shortened V by 1 base and J by 4 bases, and 11 bases separated the two germline ends. The data derive from a study of blood T cell repertoires in COVID-19. Across the whole study: There were acute and convalescent COVID-19 samples, and they came from the United States, Italy and Spain.

Per the study methods: Amplification from reference gene primers served as the basis for estimated nucleated cell counts. Assay: immunoSEQ multiplex PCR; the TCRdb copy retains only in-frame clones and omits some. V and J calls plus clone size are reproduced from that table; the DNA served to infer D and trimming. The table shows about 150,000 clones, with roughly 83% occurring only once. Sequencing was performed on PBMCs or T cells enriched from blood (not recorded which). The receptor was derived from a man in his 70s who had been exposed to COVID-19. The chain recombines TRBV7-2 with TRBJ1-6; TRBD1 is a possible D gene (6 bases). CDR3 in amino acids: CASSLGRGAYNSPLHF. Written as DNA, the CDR3 is TGTGCCAGCAGCTTAGGGCGGGGGGCTTATAATTCACCCCTCCACTTT.